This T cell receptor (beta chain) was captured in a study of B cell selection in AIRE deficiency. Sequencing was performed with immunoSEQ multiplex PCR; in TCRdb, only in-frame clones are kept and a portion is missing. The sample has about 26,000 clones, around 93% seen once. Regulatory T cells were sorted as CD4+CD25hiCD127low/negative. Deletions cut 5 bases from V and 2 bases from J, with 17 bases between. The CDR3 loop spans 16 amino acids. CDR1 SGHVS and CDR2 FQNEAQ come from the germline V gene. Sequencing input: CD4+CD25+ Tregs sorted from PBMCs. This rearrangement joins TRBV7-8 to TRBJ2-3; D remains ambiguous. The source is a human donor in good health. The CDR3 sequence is CASSPRPVVLTDTQYF. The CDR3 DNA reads TGTGCCAGCAGCCCCCGGCCCGTGGTCCTCACAGATACGCAGTATTTT.